This T cell receptor (beta chain) derives from a study of human T cells and chemical hapten exposure. TCRdb re-derived calls from the RACE reads in MiXCR, one entry per CDR3 protein. The top ten hold 2% to 2.5% of the sample, which has around 40,000 distinct CDR3 sequences, approximately 11% seen once. Time point in this sample: patch test 3, about 24 weeks after DPC sensitization. The treatment denotes: therapeutic diphenylcyclopropenone sensitization with weekly scalp DPC. The starting material, unfractionated whole blood, was used for total RNA extraction. The CDR3 covers 13 residues. V shed 6 bases and J shed 12 bases, with 17 bases lying between them.

The origin of this receptor is a woman in her forties with alopecia areata. Some clones in this sample may be carry-over from other donors' samples. J is TRBJ1-4 and V is TRBV12-3 or TRBV12-4, with D possibly being TRBD1 (6 bases). This specimen consisted of whole blood, obtained in connection with sensitization to the hapten diphenylcyclopropenone (DPC). CDR3 nucleotides: TGTGCCAGCAGCCCCGGACAGCCCTTTGAACTGTTTTTT. Its protein is CASSPGQPFELFF.